The 26 T cell receptor beta chains below come from one sample, sequenced in a study of T-cell reconstitution after alpha-beta-depleted transplantation in children. Unique molecular identifiers were incorporated during preparation of the TCRbeta library. From the PCR reads, TCRdb called clonotypes with MiXCR, one entry per CDR3 protein. The table lists some 200,000 distinct CDR3 sequences, about 7% of them singletons. The sequencing here drew on PBMCs, taken before TCRalphabeta/CD19-depleted stem cell transplant. Source of these receptors: a boy aged 2 to 10 with acute lymphoblastic leukemia, due to receive a stem cell transplant.

This clonotype was picked up many times. This chain connects TRBV5-1 to TRBJ2-2; 7 bases map to TRBD2. Germline CDR1 SGHRS, CDR2 YFSETQ. Trimming removed 7 bases from V and 2 bases from J; junction bases left unmatched: 5. The CDR3 totals 14 residues. The CDR3 DNA sequence: TGCGCCAGCTTCGGGAGGTCCAACACCGGGGAGCTGTTTTTT. Amino acids: CASFGRSNTGELFF.

Comment on this clonotype: The junction and the germline gene differ at one end; a read error may be behind it. The chain couples TRBV20-1 to TRBJ2-1; 8 bases line up with TRBD2. In germline, CDR1 is DFQATT, CDR2 SNEGSKA (reference sequence). The CDR3 length is 17 residues. CDR3 bases: TGCTGTGCTAGAGATCCTAGCGGGTCAAGCTCCTACAATGAGCAGTTCTTC. Its translation: CCARDPSGSSSYNEQFF.

This clonotype was detected ten times or more. The chain recombines TRBV20-1 with TRBJ2-5; TRBD2 aligns across 9 bases. Germline V gene sequence: CDR1 DFQATT, CDR2 SNEGSKA (reference sequence). The CDR3 is 18 amino acids. After removal of 1 base from V and 2 bases from J, the junction contained 14 bases not matched to a gene. DNA of the CDR3: TGCAGTGCTAGAGTCAGGATGGAGTTAGCGGGGGATCAAGAGACCCAGTACTTC. Residues: CSARVRMELAGDQETQYF.

This clonotype appeared a few times. This chain links TRBV20-1 with TRBJ1-2; weak D call: TRBD1 (6 bases). V dropped 6 bases and J dropped 8 bases, with 19 bases sitting between them. This CDR3 is built from 13 residues. Per the germline V gene, CDR1 is DFQATT and CDR2 is SNEGSKA (reference sequence). CDR3 sequence: CSAPRGGYGGYTF. For the CDR3, the DNA is TGCAGTGCCCCTAGGGGGGGATATGGCGGCTACACCTTC.

This clonotype has at least ten counts. V gene TRBV20-1 combines with J gene TRBJ2-5; a weak D match, TRBD1 (6 bases). This CDR3 region has 13 residues. The germline V gene has CDR1 DFQATT and CDR2 SNEGSKA (reference sequence). V was clipped by 7 bases and J by 2 bases, with 14 bases between them. CDR3 DNA sequence: TGCAGTGTTTGGGACATAAGGCAAGAGACCCAGTACTTC. Its protein product is CSVWDIRQETQYF.

This clonotype showed up many times. The V gene is TRBV20-1, the J gene TRBJ1-5, with 9 bases identical to TRBD1. Germline V gene sequence: CDR1 DFQATT, CDR2 SNEGSKA (reference sequence). The V gene end was trimmed by 5 bases and the J gene end by 5 bases; junction bases not matched to a gene: 10. The CDR3 length is 15 residues. CDR3 sequence: CSAGPPGQGDQPQHF. In DNA form, the CDR3 reads TGCAGTGCTGGACCCCCGGGACAGGGCGATCAGCCCCAGCATTTT.

The V and J genes are TRBV12-3 or TRBV12-4 and TRBJ1-1, with 9 bases that match TRBD1. This CDR3 is built from 14 residues. J lost 4 bases, V lost 7 bases, and 7 bases had no gene match. CDR3 amino acids: CASTIQQGATEAFF. CDR3 DNA: TGTGCCAGCACCATACAACAGGGGGCCACTGAAGCTTTCTTT.

This clonotype was seen once. It may be a read error: a sequence one base away is much more abundant. This sequence joins TRBV6-1 and TRBJ2-7; D is unresolved. CDR1 and CDR2 (germline): MNHNS, SASEGT. The CDR3 consists of 16 residues. The CDR3 sequence is CVSRATISSNSYEQYF. In DNA form, the CDR3 reads TGTGTCAGCAGAGCTACAATCAGCTCAAACTCCTACGAGCAGTACTTC.

The CDR3 DNA reads TGTGCCAGCAGCTTCCAAAATGAGCAGTTCTTC. This codes for CASSFQNEQFF. This rearrangement joins TRBV7-2 to TRBJ2-1; D ambiguous. The V and J ends lost 3 bases and 7 bases respectively, with 4 bases between them. The CDR3 has 11 residues. Germline CDR1 SGHTA, CDR2 FQGNSA.

The V and J genes are TRBV7-9 and TRBJ1-5; D unresolved. Looked up from germline, CDR1 is SEHNR and CDR2 is FQNEAQ (reference sequence). V was trimmed by 2 bases and J by 7 bases, leaving 9 bases between them. The CDR3 runs to 13 residues. Written as DNA, the CDR3 is TGTGCCAGCAGCTTAATTGGAGCCCAGCCCCAGCATTTT. Protein sequence: CASSLIGAQPQHF.

This clonotype came up a few times. This chain connects TRBV7-3 to TRBJ2-3, with D possibly being TRBD2 (7 bases). CDR1 and CDR2 from the germline V gene are SGHTA and FQGTGA. Trimming pared 4 bases from V and 5 bases from J, leaving 13 bases between. CDR3 length: 14 residues. The DNA for the CDR3 is TGTGCCAGCAGCTCCGGGGGGCCGGTAGATACGCAGTATTTT. It yields the protein CASSSGGPVDTQYF.

This clonotype was seen only once. Lacking the conserved final phenylalanine or tryptophan, this CDR3 likely reflects a read error. The chain uses TRBV5-1 and TRBJ1-1, with D possibly matching TRBD1 (5 bases). Germline V gene lookup returns CDR1 SGHRS and CDR2 YFSETQ. Trimming shortened V by 3 bases and J by 4 bases, and 16 bases separated the two germline ends. This CDR3 is 15 amino acids long. CDR3 sequence (DNA): TGCGCCAGCAGCTGGCAGACGGGGGGAGCCACTGAAGCTTTCTAT. Translated, it gives CASSWQTGGATEAFY.

A note on this clonotype: This may arise from a read error, as a much more abundant clone is one base away. The V call is TRBV5-6, the J call TRBJ2-7, with D uncertain. This CDR3 has 13 residues. Germline V gene lookup returns CDR1 SGHDT and CDR2 YYEEEE. The CDR3 protein is CAISAIHSYEQYF. For the CDR3, the DNA is TGTGCCATCAGCGCCATACACTCCTACGAGCAGTACTTC.

Concerning this clonotype itself: This likely comes from a read error, as the CDR3 has no conserved phenylalanine or tryptophan at its end. J is TRBJ2-1 and V is TRBV7-2; 11 nucleotides match TRBD2. CDR1 is SGHTA and CDR2 is FQGNSA in the germline V gene. The CDR3 runs 15 residues. The CDR3 protein is CASSLAGGPYNEQFY. CDR3 nucleotide sequence: TGTGCCAGCAGCCTAGCGGGAGGTCCCTACAATGAGCAGTTCTAC.

V usage is TRBV6-2 or TRBV6-3 and J usage is TRBJ2-5, with D hard to call. The CDR3 totals 13 residues. Trimming stripped 0 bases from V and 7 bases from J, with 9 bases between. From germline, CDR1 is MNHEY and CDR2 SVGEGT. The CDR3 coding sequence is TGTGCCAGCAGTTACTCGGTCTTGGGGACCCAGTACTTC. Encoded protein: CASSYSVLGTQYF.

This clonotype showed up many times. The J gene is TRBJ2-1, the V gene TRBV20-1, with a possible D match to TRBD2 (6 bases). This CDR3 region has 12 residues. CDR1 DFQATT and CDR2 SNEGSKA come from the germline V gene (reference sequence). The V and J ends lost 4 bases and 10 bases respectively, with 14 bases between them. Written as DNA, the CDR3 is TGCAGTGCTACGGGACTCTTTTCGGAGCAGTTCTTC. This sequence encodes CSATGLFSEQFF.

This clonotype was detected a few times. The V and J genes are TRBV5-4 and TRBJ2-5; D might be TRBD1 (6 bases). This CDR3 has 13 amino acids. Germline V lookup: CDR1 SGHNT, CDR2 YYREEE (reference sequence). Trimming pared 5 bases from V and 5 bases from J, leaving 13 bases between. The CDR3 is CASSSGHGETQYF. The CDR3 DNA sequence: TGTGCCAGCAGTTCGGGACATGGCGAGACCCAGTACTTC.

There are many counts of this clonotype. The chain links TRBV6-5 to TRBJ1-3; D is ambiguous. CDR3 length: 16 residues. The V end was cut by 0 bases, the J end by 6 bases, with 15 bases between. From germline, CDR1 is MNHEY and CDR2 SVGAGI. The CDR3 nucleotides are TGTGCCAGCAGTTACTCGAGATCGGGGAATACAAACACCATATATTTT. Encoded protein: CASSYSRSGNTNTIYF.

This clonotype was detected many times. The rearrangement uses TRBV7-9 and TRBJ2-1; 13 bases match TRBD2. Germline V gene data show CDR1 as SEHNR and CDR2 as FQNEAQ (reference sequence). V gave up 5 bases and J gave up 4 bases; unmatched junction bases: 2. This CDR3 has 15 amino acids. Here the CDR3 DNA reads TGTGCCAGCAGCAGGACTAGCGGGGGATACAATGAGCAGTTCTTC. Residues: CASSRTSGGYNEQFF.

This clonotype was recorded at least ten times. V usage is TRBV20-1 and J usage is TRBJ2-7; D may match TRBD1 or TRBD2 (5 bases each). The V and J ends lost 6 bases and 7 bases respectively, with 13 bases between them. The CDR3 has 11 residues. Germline CDR1 DFQATT, CDR2 SNEGSKA (reference sequence). The CDR3 DNA is TGCAGTGCACCGGCTGGGGGTGAGCAGTACTTC. It translates to CSAPAGGEQYF.

The table lists this clonotype with many counts. The chain recombines TRBV29-1 with TRBJ2-1, with TRBD2 matching 7 bases. Germline CDR1 reads SQVTM; CDR2 reads ANQGSEA. With V trimmed by 8 bases and J by 9 bases, 10 bases remained unmatched. The CDR3 loop spans 12 amino acids. The CDR3 region has the DNA TGCAGCATTTCGGCGGGAGTGGGTGAGCAGTTCTTC. The encoded protein is CSISAGVGEQFF.

This clonotype has more than one count but fewer than ten. This sequence joins TRBV5-1 and TRBJ1-1; D is possibly TRBD1 (6 bases). V gave up 0 bases and J gave up 4 bases, with 13 bases separating them. The CDR3 is 15 residues long. Looked up from germline, CDR1 is SGHRS and CDR2 is YFSETQ. This CDR3 reads CASSLDGGAGTEAFF. Here the CDR3 DNA reads TGCGCCAGCAGCTTGGATGGGGGGGCAGGCACTGAAGCTTTCTTT. Variable domain in full (rest from reference TRBV5-1 and TRBJ1-1): KAGVTQTPRYLIKTRGQQVTLSCSPISGHRSVSWYQQTPGQGLQFLFEYFSETQRNKGNFPGRFSGRQFSNSRSEMNVSTLELGDSALYLCASSLDGGAGTEAFFGQGTRLTVV.

This clonotype was counted many times. This rearrangement joins TRBV7-9 to TRBJ2-1; a possible D gene is TRBD1 (5 bases). This CDR3 comprises 13 residues. Germline CDR1 is SEHNR and CDR2 is FQNEAQ (reference sequence). V lost 4 bases and J 3 bases, leaving 7 bases between the germline ends. CDR3 region: CASSSDSYNEQFF. The CDR3 nucleotides read TGTGCCAGCAGCTCAGACAGCTACAATGAGCAGTTCTTC.

This clonotype was counted ten times or more. V gene TRBV29-1 combines with J gene TRBJ2-7; possibly TRBD1 or TRBD2 for D (5 bases each). The V gene's germline CDR1 is SQVTM and CDR2 ANQGSEA. The CDR3 contains 13 residues. V gave up 5 bases and J gave up 3 bases, with 14 bases separating them. CDR3 in amino acids: CSVRDLRNYEQYF. CDR3 nucleotide sequence: TGCAGCGTTCGGGACCTGAGGAACTACGAGCAGTACTTC.

In this sample, this clonotype turned up many times. V is TRBV28 and J is TRBJ2-7; D call uncertain. V shed 11 bases and J shed 6 bases, with 11 bases lying between them. Germline assignment: CDR1 MDHEN and CDR2 SYDVKM. CDR3 length: 10 amino acids. CDR3: CAANSPEQYF. Here the CDR3 DNA reads TGTGCCGCGAACTCCCCCGAGCAGTACTTC.

This clonotype was observed at least ten times. The V and J genes are TRBV6-1 and TRBJ2-1, with a possible D match to TRBD1 (6 bases). The CDR3 length is 18 residues. Per the germline V gene, CDR1 is MNHNS and CDR2 is SASEGT. V lost 0 bases and J lost 3, with 18 bases in between. The CDR3 DNA follows: TGTGCCAGCAGTGAAGCGCTTTCGTATGGGGGCAACTACAATGAGCAGTTCTTC. It yields the protein CASSEALSYGGNYNEQFF.